A single sample is the source of the 9 T cell receptor beta chains below, sequenced in a study of Siglec-9 on CD8 T cells in melanoma. Generated by immunoSEQ multiplex PCR, the TCRdb table keeps only in-frame clones and is missing some. The profile covers 25,000 to 30,000 clones, with more than 80% appearing a single time and approximately 6.4% taken by the ten largest. The sequencing sample was made of Siglec-9- CD8+ T cells sorted from blood. Receptor source: a human donor in good health.

The chain combines TRBV5-4 with TRBJ2-1; TRBD2 matches 9 bases. From germline, CDR1 is SGHNT and CDR2 YYREEE (reference sequence). The CDR3 consists of 14 residues. The J segment lost 10 bases and the V segment lost 2 bases, leaving 7 bases of the junction unmatched. CDR3 DNA: TGTGCCAGCAGCTTTTTAGCGGGAGCAGGGGAGCAGTTCTTC. Translated: CASSFLAGAGEQFF. The variable domain in full, completed from reference TRBV5-4 and TRBJ2-1, reads ETGVTQSPTHLIKTRGQQVTLRCSSQSGHNTVSWYQQALGQGPQFIFQYYREEENGRGNFPPRFSGLQFPNYSSELNVNALELDDSALYLCASSFLAGAGEQFFGPGTRLTVL.

The chain employs TRBV5-1 and TRBJ1-1, with D unclear. V gave up 0 bases and J gave up 0 bases, with 9 bases separating them. Germline CDR1 and CDR2: SGHRS and YFSETQ. The CDR3 is 15 amino acids. This CDR3 is CASSLEVRMNTEAFF. In DNA, the CDR3 is TGCGCCAGCAGCTTGGAAGTACGGATGAACACTGAAGCTTTCTTT.

The V and J genes are TRBV10-1 and TRBJ1-5; the D gene is possibly TRBD1 (6 bases). Trimming took 3 bases from V and 4 from J, leaving 10 bases between them. The CDR3 totals 14 residues. Germline V CDR1 and CDR2: WNHNN, SYGVQD (reference sequence). In DNA, the CDR3 is TGCGCCAGCAGTGACAGGGGCGCGAATCAGCCCCAGCATTTT. Amino acid sequence: CASSDRGANQPQHF.

The chain combines TRBV9 with TRBJ2-5, with a tentative D call TRBD1 (6 bases). V was shortened by 3 bases and J by 7 bases, with 13 bases between the two germline ends. The CDR3 consists of 13 residues. Germline V lookup: CDR1 SGDLS, CDR2 YYNGEE. CDR3 nucleotide sequence: TGTGCCAGCAGCGCCCCAGGGGATTGGACCCAGTACTTC. Its protein is CASSAPGDWTQYF.

There are a few counts of this clone. The chain recombines TRBV6-1 with TRBJ1-5; D gene unclear. The CDR3 consists of 13 residues. CDR1 and CDR2 from the germline V gene are MNHNS and SASEGT. V was shortened by 0 bases and J by 4 bases, with 4 bases between the two germline ends. The CDR3 spells CASSEAGNQPQHF. CDR3 sequence (DNA): TGTGCCAGCAGTGAAGCAGGGAATCAGCCCCAGCATTTT.

This clone occurred once. CDR3 nucleotides: TGTGCCAGCACCAATGCACGGGACAGGGGCTACGAGCAGTACTTC. It translates to CASTNARDRGYEQYF. The chain couples TRBV2 to TRBJ2-7; 10 nucleotides match TRBD1. V lost 7 bases and J lost 3; bases outside the gene matches: 9. This CDR3 contains 15 residues. Germline V gene sequence: CDR1 SNHLY, CDR2 FYNNEI. The full variable domain, completed using reference TRBV2 and TRBJ2-7, is EPEVTQTPSHQVTQMGQEVILRCVPISNHLYFYWYRQILGQKVEFLVSFYNNEISEKSEIFDDQFSVERPDGSNFTLKIRSTKLEDSAMYFCASTNARDRGYEQYFGPGTRLTVT.

The chain uses TRBV30 and TRBJ2-1, with unresolved D. The V and J ends lost 1 base and 9 bases respectively, with 7 bases between them. Germline V gene data show CDR1 as GTSNPN and CDR2 as SVGIG (reference sequence). The CDR3 length is 11 residues. The chain's CDR3 is CAWSEAGEQFF. The CDR3 bases are TGTGCCTGGAGTGAGGCAGGTGAGCAGTTCTTC. The whole variable domain, remainder taken from reference TRBV30 and TRBJ2-1, is SQTIHQWPATLVQPVGSPLSLECTVEGTSNPNLYWYRQAAGRGLQLLFYSVGIGQISSEVPQNLSASRPQDRQFILSSKKLLLSDSGFYLCAWSEAGEQFFGPGTRLTVL.

The chain is built from TRBV5-1 and TRBJ2-3; D gene uncertain. V dropped 2 bases and J dropped 2 bases, with 12 bases sitting between them. The CDR3 is 15 residues long. The germline CDR1 and CDR2 sequences are SGHRS and YFSETQ. As DNA, the CDR3 is TGCGCCAGCAGCTTCGTGTGGGAAAACACAGATACGCAGTATTTT. Translating gives CASSFVWENTDTQYF. The full variable domain, in which reference TRBV5-1 and TRBJ2-3 provide the parts outside the CDR3, is KAGVTQTPRYLIKTRGQQVTLSCSPISGHRSVSWYQQTPGQGLQFLFEYFSETQRNKGNFPGRFSGRQFSNSRSEMNVSTLELGDSALYLCASSFVWENTDTQYFGPGTRLTVL.

CDR3 nucleotides: TGTGCCAGCAGCCCCCCCGGGACAGGGGGTTACTACGAGCAGTACTTC. The encoded protein is CASSPPGTGGYYEQYF. This sequence joins TRBV7-9 and TRBJ2-7; 11 bases fit TRBD1. The V gene end was trimmed by 5 bases and the J gene end by 3 bases; junction bases not matched to a gene: 9. Germline V CDR1 and CDR2: SEHNR, FQNEAQ (reference sequence). There are 16 residues in the CDR3.